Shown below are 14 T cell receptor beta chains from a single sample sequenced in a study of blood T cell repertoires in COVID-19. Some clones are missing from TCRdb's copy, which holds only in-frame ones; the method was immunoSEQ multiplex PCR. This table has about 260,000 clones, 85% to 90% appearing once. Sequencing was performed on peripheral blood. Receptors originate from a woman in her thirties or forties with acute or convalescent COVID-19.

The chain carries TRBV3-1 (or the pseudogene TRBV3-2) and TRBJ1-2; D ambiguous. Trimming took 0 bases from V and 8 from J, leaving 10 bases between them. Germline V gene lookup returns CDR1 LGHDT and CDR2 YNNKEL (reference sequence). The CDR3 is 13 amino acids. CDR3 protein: CASSQDWTEGYTF. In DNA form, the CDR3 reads TGTGCCAGCAGCCAAGATTGGACTGAGGGCTACACCTTC.

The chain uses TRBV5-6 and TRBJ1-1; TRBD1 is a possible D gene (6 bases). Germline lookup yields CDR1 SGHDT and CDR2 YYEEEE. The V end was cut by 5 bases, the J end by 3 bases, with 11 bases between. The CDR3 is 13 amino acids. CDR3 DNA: TGTGCCAGCAGGTCGGCAGGGGACACTGAAGCTTTCTTT. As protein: CASRSAGDTEAFF.

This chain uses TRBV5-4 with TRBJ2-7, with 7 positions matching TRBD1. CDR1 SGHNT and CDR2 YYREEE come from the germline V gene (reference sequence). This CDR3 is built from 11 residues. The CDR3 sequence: CASSGVGQLVV. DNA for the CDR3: TGTGCCAGCAGCGGGGTGGGACAGTTGGTCGTC.

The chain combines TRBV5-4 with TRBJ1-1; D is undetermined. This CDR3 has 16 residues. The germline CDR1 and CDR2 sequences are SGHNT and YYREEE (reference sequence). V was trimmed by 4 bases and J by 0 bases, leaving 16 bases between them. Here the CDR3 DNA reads TGTGCCAGCAGCCCCAGTGCCCAGATTCTGAACACTGAAGCTTTCTTT. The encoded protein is CASSPSAQILNTEAFF.

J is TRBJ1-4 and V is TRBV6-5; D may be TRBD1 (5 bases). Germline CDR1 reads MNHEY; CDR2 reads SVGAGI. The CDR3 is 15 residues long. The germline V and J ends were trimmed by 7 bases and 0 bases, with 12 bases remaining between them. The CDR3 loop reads CASIREAATNEKLFF. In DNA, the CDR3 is TGTGCCAGCATCAGGGAAGCTGCAACTAATGAAAAACTGTTTTTT.

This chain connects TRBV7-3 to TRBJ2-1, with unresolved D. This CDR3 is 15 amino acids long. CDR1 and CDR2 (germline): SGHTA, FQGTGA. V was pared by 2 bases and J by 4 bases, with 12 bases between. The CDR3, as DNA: TGTGCCAGCAGCTTAGGAGTAAACACGTACAATGAGCAGTTCTTC. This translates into CASSLGVNTYNEQFF.

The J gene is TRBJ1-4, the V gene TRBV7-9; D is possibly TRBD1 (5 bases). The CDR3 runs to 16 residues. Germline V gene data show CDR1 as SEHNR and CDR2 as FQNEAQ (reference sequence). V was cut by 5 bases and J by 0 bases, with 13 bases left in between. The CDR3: CASSRGEGPTNEKLFF. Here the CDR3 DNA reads TGTGCCAGCAGCCGGGGGGAGGGTCCAACTAATGAAAAACTGTTTTTT.

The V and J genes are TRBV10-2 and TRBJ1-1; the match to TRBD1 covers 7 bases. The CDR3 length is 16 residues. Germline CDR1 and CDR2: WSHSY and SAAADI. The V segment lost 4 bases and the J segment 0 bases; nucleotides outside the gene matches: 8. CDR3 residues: CASSVGTVDLNTEAFF. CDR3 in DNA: TGCGCCAGCAGTGTAGGGACAGTGGACTTGAACACTGAAGCTTTCTTT.

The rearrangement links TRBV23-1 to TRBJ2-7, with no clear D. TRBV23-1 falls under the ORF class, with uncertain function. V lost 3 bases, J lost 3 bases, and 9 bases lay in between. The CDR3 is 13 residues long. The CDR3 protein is CASSHHTFYEQYV. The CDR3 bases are TGCGCCAGCAGTCACCACACCTTCTACGAGCAGTACGTC.

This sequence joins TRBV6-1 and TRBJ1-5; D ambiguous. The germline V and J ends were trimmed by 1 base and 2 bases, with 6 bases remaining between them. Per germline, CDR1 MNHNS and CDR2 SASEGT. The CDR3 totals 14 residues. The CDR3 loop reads CASSEGAGNQPQHF. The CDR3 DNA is TGTGCCAGCAGTGAAGGGGCAGGCAATCAGCCCCAGCATTTT.

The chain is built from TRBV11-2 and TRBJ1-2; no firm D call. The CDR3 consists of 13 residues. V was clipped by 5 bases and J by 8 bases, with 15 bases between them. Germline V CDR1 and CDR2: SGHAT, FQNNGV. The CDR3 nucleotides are TGTGCCAGCAGCGCCCCGAGAGGGTCCGGCTACACCTTC. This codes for CASSAPRGSGYTF.

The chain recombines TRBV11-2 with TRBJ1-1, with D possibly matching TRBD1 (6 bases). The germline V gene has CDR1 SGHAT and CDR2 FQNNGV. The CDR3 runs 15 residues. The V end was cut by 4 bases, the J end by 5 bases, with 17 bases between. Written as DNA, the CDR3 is TGTGCCAGCAGCTCTCCGCACAGGGCGAGGACTGAAGCTTTCTTT. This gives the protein CASSSPHRARTEAFF.

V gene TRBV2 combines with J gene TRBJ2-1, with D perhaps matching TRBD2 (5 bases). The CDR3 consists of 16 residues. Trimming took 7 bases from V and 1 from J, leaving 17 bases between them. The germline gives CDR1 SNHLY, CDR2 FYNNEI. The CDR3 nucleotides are TGTGCCAGCATACGGGAAGGCCCGTCTTCCTACAATGAGCAGTTCTTC. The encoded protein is CASIREGPSSYNEQFF.

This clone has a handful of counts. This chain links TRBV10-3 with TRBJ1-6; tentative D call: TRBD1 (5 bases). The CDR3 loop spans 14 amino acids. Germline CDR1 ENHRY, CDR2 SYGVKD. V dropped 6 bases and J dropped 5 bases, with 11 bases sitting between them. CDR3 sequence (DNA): TGTGCCATCAGCGAGCAGGGTCATAATTCACCCCTCCACTTT. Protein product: CAISEQGHNSPLHF.